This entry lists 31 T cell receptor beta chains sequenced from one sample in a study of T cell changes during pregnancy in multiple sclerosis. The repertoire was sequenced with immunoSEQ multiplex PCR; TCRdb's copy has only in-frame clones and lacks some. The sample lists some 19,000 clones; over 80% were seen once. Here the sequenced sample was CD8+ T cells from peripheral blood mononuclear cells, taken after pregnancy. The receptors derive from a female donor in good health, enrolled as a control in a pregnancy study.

For the CDR3, the DNA is TGTGCCAGCAGCGCGGAGGGTACAGATACGCAGTATTTT. It codes for CASSAEGTDTQYF. This chain uses TRBV9 with TRBJ2-3; D is perhaps TRBD2 (6 bases). The CDR3 is 13 residues long. The ends were cut back, 3 bases at V and 3 bases at J, with 8 bases in the middle. CDR1 and CDR2 (germline): SGDLS, YYNGEE.

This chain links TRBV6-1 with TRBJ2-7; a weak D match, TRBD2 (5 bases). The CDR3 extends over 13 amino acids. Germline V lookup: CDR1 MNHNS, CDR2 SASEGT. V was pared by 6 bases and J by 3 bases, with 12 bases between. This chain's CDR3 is CASRGSGNYEQYF. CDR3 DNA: TGTGCCAGCAGGGGGAGCGGAAACTACGAGCAGTACTTC.

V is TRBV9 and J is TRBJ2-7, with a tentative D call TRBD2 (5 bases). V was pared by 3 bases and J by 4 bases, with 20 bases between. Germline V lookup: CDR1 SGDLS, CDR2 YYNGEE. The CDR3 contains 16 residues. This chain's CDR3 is CASSENDGSGIYEQYF. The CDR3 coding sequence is TGTGCCAGCAGCGAGAACGACGGCTCGGGGATTTACGAGCAGTACTTC. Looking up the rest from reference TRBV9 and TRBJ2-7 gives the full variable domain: DSGVTQTPKHLITATGQRVTLRCSPRSGDLSVYWYQQSLDQGLQFLIQYYNGEERAKGNILERFSAQQFPDLHSELNLSSLELGDSALYFCASSENDGSGIYEQYFGPGTRLTVT.

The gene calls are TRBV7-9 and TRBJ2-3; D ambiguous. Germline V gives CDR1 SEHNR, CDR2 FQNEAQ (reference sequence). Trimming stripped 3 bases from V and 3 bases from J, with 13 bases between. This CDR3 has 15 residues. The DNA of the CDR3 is TGTGCCAGCAGCTTCGGTATGTACGGTACAGATACGCAGTATTTT. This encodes CASSFGMYGTDTQYF. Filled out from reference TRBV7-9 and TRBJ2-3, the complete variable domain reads DTGVSQNPRHKITKRGQNVTFRCDPISEHNRLYWYRQTLGQGPEFLTYFQNEAQLEKSRLLSDRFSAERPKGSFSTLEIQRTEQGDSAMYLCASSFGMYGTDTQYFGPGTRLTVL.

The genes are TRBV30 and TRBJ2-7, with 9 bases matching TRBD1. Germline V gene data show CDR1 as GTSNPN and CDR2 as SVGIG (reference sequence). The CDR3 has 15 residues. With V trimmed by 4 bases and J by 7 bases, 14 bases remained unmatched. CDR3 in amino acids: CAWTQGTGRFGEQYF. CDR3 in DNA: TGTGCCTGGACCCAAGGGACAGGGAGGTTTGGAGAGCAGTACTTC.

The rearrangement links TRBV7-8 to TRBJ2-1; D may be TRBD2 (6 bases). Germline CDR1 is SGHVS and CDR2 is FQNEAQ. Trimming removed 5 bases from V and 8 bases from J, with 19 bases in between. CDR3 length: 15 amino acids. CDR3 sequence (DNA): TGTGCCAGCAGCACCCGGGACTCCCAGTGGGATGAGCAGTTCTTC. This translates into CASSTRDSQWDEQFF.

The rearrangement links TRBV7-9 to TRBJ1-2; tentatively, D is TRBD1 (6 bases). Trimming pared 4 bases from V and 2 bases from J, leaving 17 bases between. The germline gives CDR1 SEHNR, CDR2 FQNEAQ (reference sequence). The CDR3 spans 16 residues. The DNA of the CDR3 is TGTGCCAGCAGCTCCCGACAGGAAAAAATCAACTATGGCTACACCTTC. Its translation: CASSSRQEKINYGYTF. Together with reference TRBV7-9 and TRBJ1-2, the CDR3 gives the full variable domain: DTGVSQNPRHKITKRGQNVTFRCDPISEHNRLYWYRQTLGQGPEFLTYFQNEAQLEKSRLLSDRFSAERPKGSFSTLEIQRTEQGDSAMYLCASSSRQEKINYGYTFGSGTRLTVV.

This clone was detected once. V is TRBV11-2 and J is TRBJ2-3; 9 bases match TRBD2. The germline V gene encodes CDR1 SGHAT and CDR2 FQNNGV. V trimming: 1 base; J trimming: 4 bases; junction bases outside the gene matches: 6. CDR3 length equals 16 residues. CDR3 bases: TGTGCCAGCAGCTTAGCTAGCGGGGCACGGGCAGATACGCAGTATTTT. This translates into CASSLASGARADTQYF.

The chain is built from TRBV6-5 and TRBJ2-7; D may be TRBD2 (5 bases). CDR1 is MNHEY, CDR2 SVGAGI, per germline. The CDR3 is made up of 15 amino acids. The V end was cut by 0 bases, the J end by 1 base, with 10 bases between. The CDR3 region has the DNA TGTGCCAGCAGTTACTCGATTACGGGGTCCTACGAGCAGTACTTC. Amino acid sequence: CASSYSITGSYEQYF.

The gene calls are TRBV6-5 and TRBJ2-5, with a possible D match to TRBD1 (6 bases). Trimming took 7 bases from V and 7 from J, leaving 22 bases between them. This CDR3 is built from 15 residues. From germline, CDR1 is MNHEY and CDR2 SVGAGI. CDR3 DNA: TGTGCCAGCATCACCGGGGCAGGGGCAAGCATGACCCAGTACTTC. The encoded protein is CASITGAGASMTQYF.

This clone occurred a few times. The CDR3 DNA reads TGTGCCTGGAGTGTAGCTAGCGGGTCACACTCTGGGGCCAACGTCCTGACTTTC. This gives the protein CAWSVASGSHSGANVLTF. The gene calls are TRBV30 and TRBJ2-6; 8 bases fit TRBD2. CDR1 and CDR2 (germline): GTSNPN, SVGIG (reference sequence). CDR3 size: 18 residues. Trimming cost V 0 bases and J 0 bases; bases outside gene matches: 7.

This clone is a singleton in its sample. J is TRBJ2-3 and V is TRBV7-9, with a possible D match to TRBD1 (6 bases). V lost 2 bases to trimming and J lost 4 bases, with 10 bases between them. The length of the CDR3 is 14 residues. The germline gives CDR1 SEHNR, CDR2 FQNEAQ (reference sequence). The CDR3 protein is CASSLSTGPDTQYF. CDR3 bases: TGTGCCAGCAGCTTAAGCACAGGGCCAGATACGCAGTATTTT.

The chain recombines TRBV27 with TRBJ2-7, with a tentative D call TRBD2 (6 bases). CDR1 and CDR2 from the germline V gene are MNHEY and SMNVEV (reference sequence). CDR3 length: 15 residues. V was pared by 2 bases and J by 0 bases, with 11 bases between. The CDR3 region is CASSLIVEGSYEQYF. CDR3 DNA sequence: TGTGCCAGCAGTTTAATCGTGGAGGGCTCCTACGAGCAGTACTTC.

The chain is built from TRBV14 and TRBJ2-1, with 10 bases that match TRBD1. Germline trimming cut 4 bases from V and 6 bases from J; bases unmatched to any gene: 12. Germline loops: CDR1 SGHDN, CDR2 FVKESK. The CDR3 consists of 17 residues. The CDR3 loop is CASSLYTGTGVGNEQFF. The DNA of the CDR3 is TGTGCCAGCAGCCTTTATACCGGGACAGGGGTCGGCAATGAGCAGTTCTTC.

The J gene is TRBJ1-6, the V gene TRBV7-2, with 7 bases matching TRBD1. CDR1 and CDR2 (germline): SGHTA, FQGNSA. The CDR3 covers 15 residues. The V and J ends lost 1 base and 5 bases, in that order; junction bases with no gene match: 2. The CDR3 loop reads CASSLDRGNNSPLHF. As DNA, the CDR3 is TGTGCCAGCAGCTTAGACAGGGGAAATAATTCACCCCTCCACTTT. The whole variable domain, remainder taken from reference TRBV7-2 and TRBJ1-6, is GAGVSQSPSNKVTEKGKDVELRCDPISGHTALYWYRQSLGQGLEFLIYFQGNSAPDKSGLPSDRFSAERTGGSVSTLTIQRTQQEDSAVYLCASSLDRGNNSPLHFGNGTRLTVT.

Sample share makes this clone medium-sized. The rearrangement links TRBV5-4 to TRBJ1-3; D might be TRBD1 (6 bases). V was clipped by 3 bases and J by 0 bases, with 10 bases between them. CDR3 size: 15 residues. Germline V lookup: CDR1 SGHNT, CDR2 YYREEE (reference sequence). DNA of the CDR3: TGTGCCAGCAGCTCTACAGGGAACTCTGGAAACACCATATATTTT. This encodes CASSSTGNSGNTIYF.

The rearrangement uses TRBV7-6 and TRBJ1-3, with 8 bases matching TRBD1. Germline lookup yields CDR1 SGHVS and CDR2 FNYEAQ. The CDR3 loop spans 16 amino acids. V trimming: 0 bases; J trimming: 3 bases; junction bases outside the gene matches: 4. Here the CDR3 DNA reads TGTGCCAGCAGCTTAGCGGGTACAGGGGGTGGAAACACCATATATTTT. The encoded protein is CASSLAGTGGGNTIYF.

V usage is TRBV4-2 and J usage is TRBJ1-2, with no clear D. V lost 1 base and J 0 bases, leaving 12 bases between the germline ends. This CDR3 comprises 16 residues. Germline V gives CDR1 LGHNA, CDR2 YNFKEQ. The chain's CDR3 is CASSQAEDTSNYGYTF. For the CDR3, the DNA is TGTGCCAGCAGCCAAGCGGAAGACACATCTAACTATGGCTACACCTTC.

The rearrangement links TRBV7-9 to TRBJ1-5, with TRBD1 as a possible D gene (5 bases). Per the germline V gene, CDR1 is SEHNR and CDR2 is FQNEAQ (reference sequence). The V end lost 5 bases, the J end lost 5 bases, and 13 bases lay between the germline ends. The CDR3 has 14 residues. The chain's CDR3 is CASSLSGGDQPQHF. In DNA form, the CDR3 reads TGTGCCAGCAGCCTTAGCGGGGGGGATCAGCCCCAGCATTTT.

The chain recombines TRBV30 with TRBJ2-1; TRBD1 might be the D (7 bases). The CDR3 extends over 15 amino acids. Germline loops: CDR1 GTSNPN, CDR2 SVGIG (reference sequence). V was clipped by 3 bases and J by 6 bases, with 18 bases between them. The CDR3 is CAWSGGQKLTNEQFF. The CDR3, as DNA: TGTGCCTGGAGCGGGGGACAGAAATTAACCAATGAGCAGTTCTTC.

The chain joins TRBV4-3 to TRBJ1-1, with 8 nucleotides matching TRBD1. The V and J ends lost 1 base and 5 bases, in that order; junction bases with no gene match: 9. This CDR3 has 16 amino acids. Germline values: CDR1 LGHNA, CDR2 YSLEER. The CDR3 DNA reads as TGCGCCAGCAGCCAAGCGACGACAGGGGTAGGGACTGAAGCTTTCTTT. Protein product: CASSQATTGVGTEAFF.

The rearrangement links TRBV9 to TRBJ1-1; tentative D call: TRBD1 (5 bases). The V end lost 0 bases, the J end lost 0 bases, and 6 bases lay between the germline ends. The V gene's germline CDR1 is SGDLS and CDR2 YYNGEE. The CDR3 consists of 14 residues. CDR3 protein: CASSVGGMNTEAFF. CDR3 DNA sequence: TGTGCCAGCAGCGTAGGGGGCATGAACACTGAAGCTTTCTTT.

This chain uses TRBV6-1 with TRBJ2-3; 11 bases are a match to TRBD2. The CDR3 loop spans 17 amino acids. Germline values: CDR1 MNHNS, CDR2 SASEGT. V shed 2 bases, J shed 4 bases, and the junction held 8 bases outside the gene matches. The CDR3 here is CASSEPLAGGRADTQYF. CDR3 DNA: TGTGCCAGCAGTGAACCCCTAGCGGGGGGTAGGGCAGATACGCAGTATTTT.

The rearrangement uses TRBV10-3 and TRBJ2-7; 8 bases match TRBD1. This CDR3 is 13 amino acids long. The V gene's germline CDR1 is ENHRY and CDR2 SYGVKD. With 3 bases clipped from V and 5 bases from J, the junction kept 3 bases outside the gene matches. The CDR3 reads CAISDTTGDEQYF. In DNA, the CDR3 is TGTGCCATCAGTGACACGACAGGGGACGAGCAGTACTTC.

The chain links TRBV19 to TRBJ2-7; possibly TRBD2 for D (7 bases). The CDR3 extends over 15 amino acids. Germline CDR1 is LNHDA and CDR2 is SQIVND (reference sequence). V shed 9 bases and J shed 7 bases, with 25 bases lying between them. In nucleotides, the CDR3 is TGTGCCAGCCTCCGGGGAGGGGGTTTATCGGGGGAGCAGTACTTC. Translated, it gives CASLRGGGLSGEQYF.

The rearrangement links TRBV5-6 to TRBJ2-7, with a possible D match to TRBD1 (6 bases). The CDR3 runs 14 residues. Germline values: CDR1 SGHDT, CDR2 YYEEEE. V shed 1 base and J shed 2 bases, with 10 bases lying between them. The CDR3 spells CASSLTGTPYEQYF. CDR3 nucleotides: TGTGCCAGCAGCTTGACAGGGACACCCTACGAGCAGTACTTC.

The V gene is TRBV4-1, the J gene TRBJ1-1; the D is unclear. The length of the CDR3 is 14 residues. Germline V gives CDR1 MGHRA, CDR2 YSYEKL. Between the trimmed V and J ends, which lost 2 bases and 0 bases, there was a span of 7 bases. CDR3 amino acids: CASSQLGLNTEAFF. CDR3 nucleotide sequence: TGCGCCAGCAGCCAATTGGGCCTGAACACTGAAGCTTTCTTT.

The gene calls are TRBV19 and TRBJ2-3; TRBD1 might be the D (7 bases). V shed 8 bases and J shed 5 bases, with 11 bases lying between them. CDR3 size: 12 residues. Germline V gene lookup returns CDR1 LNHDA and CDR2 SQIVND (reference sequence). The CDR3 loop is CASWQGGDTQYF. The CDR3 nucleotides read TGTGCCAGTTGGCAGGGGGGAGATACGCAGTATTTT.

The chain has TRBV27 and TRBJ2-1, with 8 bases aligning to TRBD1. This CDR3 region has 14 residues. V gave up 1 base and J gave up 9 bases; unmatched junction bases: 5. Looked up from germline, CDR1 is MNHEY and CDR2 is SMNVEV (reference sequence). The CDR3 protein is CASSLWITGGEQFF. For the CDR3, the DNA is TGTGCCAGCAGTTTATGGATTACAGGGGGTGAGCAGTTCTTC.

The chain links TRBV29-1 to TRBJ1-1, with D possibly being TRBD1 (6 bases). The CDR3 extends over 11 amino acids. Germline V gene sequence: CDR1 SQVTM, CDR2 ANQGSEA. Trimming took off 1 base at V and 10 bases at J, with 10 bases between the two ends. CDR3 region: CSVEGQARAFF. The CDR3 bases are TGCAGCGTTGAAGGACAGGCGAGAGCTTTCTTT.

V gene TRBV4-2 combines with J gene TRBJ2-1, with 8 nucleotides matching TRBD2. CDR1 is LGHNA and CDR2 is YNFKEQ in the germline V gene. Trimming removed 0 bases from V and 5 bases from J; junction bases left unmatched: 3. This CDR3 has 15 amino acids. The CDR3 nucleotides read TGTGCCAGCAGCCAAGATAGCGGGGCCAACAATGAGCAGTTCTTC. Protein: CASSQDSGANNEQFF.